The 30 T cell receptor beta chains given below trace back to one sample, sequenced in a study of T-cell reconstitution after alpha-beta-depleted transplantation in children. As it was prepared, the TCRbeta library received unique molecular identifiers. TCRdb used MiXCR to reprocess the PCR reads, holding one entry per CDR3 protein. The table has 150,000 to 200,000 distinct CDR3 sequences, more than 9.5% seen once. The sample here was PBMCs, taken before TCRalphabeta/CD19-depleted stem cell transplant. Receptors were obtained from a boy aged 2-15 years with acute myeloid leukemia, due to receive a stem cell transplant.

This clonotype has a count of ten or more. V usage is TRBV7-3 and J usage is TRBJ2-2; no definite D call. The CDR3 length is 13 residues. V lost 5 bases to trimming and J lost 6 bases, with 10 bases between them. Germline values: CDR1 SGHTA, CDR2 FQGTGA. CDR3 in amino acids: CASSVLGSGELFF. The CDR3 DNA reads as TGTGCCAGCAGCGTACTGGGTTCCGGGGAGCTGTTTTTT.

This clonotype was seen many times. The J gene is TRBJ1-2, the V gene TRBV15; no clear D. V lost 0 bases and J 4 bases, leaving 15 bases between the germline ends. Germline-derived CDR1 and CDR2 are LNHNV and YYDKDF (reference sequence). CDR3 length: 16 amino acids. The CDR3 loop reads CATSRDLRPESYGYTF. The CDR3 nucleotides are TGTGCCACCAGCAGAGATCTTAGGCCAGAGAGCTATGGCTACACCTTC.

In its sample, this clonotype was seen many times. The V call is TRBV14, the J call TRBJ1-6, with TRBD1 identical over 7 bases. The CDR3 runs to 16 residues. Per germline, CDR1 SGHDN and CDR2 FVKESK. J lost 7 bases, V lost 4 bases, and 10 bases had no gene match. The CDR3 nucleotides read TGTGCCAGCAGCCCCTTATACAGGGGAGGGAATTCACCCCTCCACTTT. The encoded protein is CASSPLYRGGNSPLHF.

This clonotype was observed many times. The V and J genes are TRBV2 and TRBJ2-2; a possible D gene is TRBD2 (5 bases). The germline V gene has CDR1 SNHLY and CDR2 FYNNEI. The CDR3 spans 14 residues. V was pared by 5 bases and J by 2 bases, with 9 bases between. CDR3 sequence: CASSSRGNTGELFF. The CDR3 DNA reads as TGTGCCAGCAGTAGTCGGGGAAACACCGGGGAGCTGTTTTTT.

This clonotype showed up many times. This chain links TRBV20-1 with TRBJ2-2; D is ambiguous. Trimming left V 0 bases short and J 0 bases short, with 8 bases between. CDR1 and CDR2 (germline): DFQATT, SNEGSKA (reference sequence). This CDR3 is built from 15 residues. The CDR3: CSAREYGSNTGELFF. CDR3 nucleotide sequence: TGCAGTGCTAGAGAATACGGCTCGAACACCGGGGAGCTGTTTTTT.

There are many counts of this clonotype. J is TRBJ1-3 and V is TRBV5-6; a possible D gene is TRBD1 (5 bases). V lost 2 bases to trimming and J lost 4 bases, with 10 bases between them. This CDR3 has 14 amino acids. In germline, CDR1 is SGHDT, CDR2 YYEEEE. DNA of the CDR3: TGTGCCAGCAGCTTAGGCTACAGGGGAAACACCATATATTTT. It encodes CASSLGYRGNTIYF.

This clonotype has at least ten counts. The chain combines TRBV12-5 with TRBJ2-2; no clear D gene. This CDR3 is built from 12 residues. V dropped 6 bases and J dropped 3 bases, with 5 bases sitting between them. CDR1 is LGHNT and CDR2 is FRNRAP in the germline V gene. CDR3 bases: TGTGCTAGTGGCGAACACACCGGGGAGCTGTTTTTT. It yields the protein CASGEHTGELFF.

There are many counts of this clonotype. The chain is built from TRBV4-2 and TRBJ2-5; D unresolved. This CDR3 region has 13 residues. Germline lookup yields CDR1 LGHNA and CDR2 YNFKEQ. V was cut by 4 bases and J by 3 bases, with 9 bases left in between. CDR3 sequence (DNA): TGTGCCAGCAGCCCAATAGTAGAAGAGACCCAGTACTTC. Translating gives CASSPIVEETQYF.

Many counts were recorded for this clonotype. This chain joins TRBV11-2 and TRBJ1-6, with 9 positions matching TRBD1. CDR3 length: 15 amino acids. Germline loops: CDR1 SGHAT, CDR2 FQNNGV. J was trimmed by 7 bases and V by 3 bases; bases with no gene match: 4. The DNA for the CDR3 is TGTGCCAGCAGCTTTGGGACAGGGAGGAATTCACCCCTCCACTTT. Residues: CASSFGTGRNSPLHF.

Ten or more counts support this clonotype. The DNA for the CDR3 is TGCAGTGCTAGAGCGGGAGGCAACAATGAGCAGTTCTTC. It specifies CSARAGGNNEQFF. The chain combines TRBV20-1 with TRBJ2-1, with 7 bases identical to TRBD2. Germline V lookup: CDR1 DFQATT, CDR2 SNEGSKA (reference sequence). The CDR3 contains 13 residues. V shed 1 base and J 5 bases; nucleotides not matched to a gene: 2.

This clonotype came up many times. The chain uses TRBV14 and TRBJ1-6; D unresolved. Germline V gene data show CDR1 as SGHDN and CDR2 as FVKESK. The CDR3 consists of 17 residues. Trimming cost V 3 bases and J 0 bases, with 12 bases left between them. The CDR3 region is CASSQRYSHSYNSPLHF. The CDR3 DNA sequence: TGTGCCAGCAGCCAGAGGTATAGCCACTCCTATAATTCACCCCTCCACTTT.

This clonotype was picked up many times. The chain carries TRBV24-1 and TRBJ2-7, with TRBD1 identical over 9 bases. CDR3 length: 14 residues. CDR1 and CDR2 (germline): KGHDR, SFDVKD. The V segment lost 4 bases and the J segment 3 bases; nucleotides outside the gene matches: 3. The DNA for the CDR3 is TGTGCCACCAGTGACCCGGGACAGGGCTACGAGCAGTACTTC. Protein sequence: CATSDPGQGYEQYF.

This clonotype was seen many times. The CDR3 sequence is CASSSDRVGTEAFF. CDR3 in DNA: TGTGCCAGCAGTTCCGACAGGGTAGGGACTGAAGCTTTCTTT. The chain combines TRBV12-3 or TRBV12-4 with TRBJ1-1; 7 positions agree with TRBD1. The CDR3 runs to 14 residues. Losses at the gene ends were 4 bases for V and 5 bases for J; bases not matched to a gene: 7.

The table lists this clonotype with many counts. The chain employs TRBV20-1 and TRBJ2-1, with 7 positions matching TRBD2. V trimming: 0 bases; J trimming: 11 bases; junction bases outside the gene matches: 25. This CDR3 is 19 amino acids long. CDR1 and CDR2 (germline): DFQATT, SNEGSKA (reference sequence). The chain's CDR3 is CSARDGAGRRGWRGYQQFF. The DNA for the CDR3 is TGCAGTGCTAGAGATGGAGCCGGCAGGAGGGGCTGGCGGGGGTATCAGCAGTTCTTC.

This clonotype came up many times. The J gene is TRBJ1-6, the V gene TRBV4-1; D is undetermined. CDR3 length: 17 amino acids. V was cut by 5 bases and J by 8 bases, with 22 bases left in between. Looked up from germline, CDR1 is MGHRA and CDR2 is YSYEKL. CDR3 in DNA: TGCGCCAGCAGCATATTGGTTGGAAGGACGGAAGATTCACCCCTCCACTTT. Amino acid sequence: CASSILVGRTEDSPLHF.

At least ten counts were recorded for this clonotype. The V and J genes are TRBV29-1 and TRBJ1-1; no clear D gene. CDR1 and CDR2 (germline): SQVTM, ANQGSEA. Trimming shortened V by 5 bases and J by 0 bases, and 10 bases separated the two germline ends. The length of the CDR3 is 13 residues. CDR3 coding DNA: TGCAGCGTTCGCGGAGACATGAACACTGAAGCTTTCTTT. This codes for CSVRGDMNTEAFF.

This clonotype came up many times. The chain combines TRBV7-9 with TRBJ2-3; 7 bases fit TRBD2. The CDR3 extends over 15 amino acids. Germline lookup yields CDR1 SEHNR and CDR2 FQNEAQ (reference sequence). V lost 5 bases, J lost 3 bases, and 8 bases stayed unmatched. The CDR3 DNA is TGTGCCAGCAGCGCTACTAGCGCTCAGACAGATACGCAGTATTTT. This sequence encodes CASSATSAQTDTQYF.

This clonotype was seen at least ten times. This chain connects TRBV29-1 to TRBJ2-5, with D perhaps TRBD1 or TRBD2 (5 bases each). The germline V gene has CDR1 SQVTM and CDR2 ANQGSEA. The CDR3 has 11 amino acids. V was clipped by 4 bases and J by 2 bases, with 5 bases between them. CDR3 DNA: TGCAGCGTTGGGGGGCAAGAGACCCAGTACTTC. It codes for CSVGGQETQYF.

This clonotype has a count of ten or more. The genes are TRBV4-1 and TRBJ2-5, with D possibly TRBD1 on 5 matching bases. The CDR3 covers 13 residues. Germline loops: CDR1 MGHRA, CDR2 YSYEKL. Trimming cost V 2 bases and J 5 bases, with 9 bases left between them. The CDR3 is CASSQLSGETQYF. Here the CDR3 DNA reads TGCGCCAGCAGCCAACTCTCAGGGGAGACCCAGTACTTC.

Many counts were recorded for this clonotype. The chain recombines TRBV20-1 with TRBJ1-1, with D unclear. The germline V and J ends were trimmed by 0 bases and 5 bases, with 10 bases remaining between them. Germline assignment: CDR1 DFQATT and CDR2 SNEGSKA (reference sequence). The CDR3 is 13 residues long. Here the CDR3 reads CSAREAVKTEAFF. The CDR3 DNA reads TGCAGTGCTAGAGAAGCAGTTAAGACTGAAGCTTTCTTT.

This clonotype was counted many times. The genes are TRBV4-1 and TRBJ2-2; 8 nucleotides match TRBD2. The CDR3 loop spans 16 amino acids. Germline loops: CDR1 MGHRA, CDR2 YSYEKL. Losses at the gene ends were 3 bases for V and 4 bases for J; bases not matched to a gene: 7. DNA of the CDR3: TGCGCCAGCAGCCATGAAACGGGAGGGCCCACCGGGGAGCTGTTTTTT. Translated, it gives CASSHETGGPTGELFF.

This clonotype occurred many times. V gene TRBV11-2 combines with J gene TRBJ1-5; possibly TRBD1 for D (5 bases). Germline V gene sequence: CDR1 SGHAT, CDR2 FQNNGV. V lost 5 bases to trimming and J lost 4 bases, with 27 bases between them. CDR3 length equals 19 residues. CDR3 bases: TGTGCCAGCAGCCCATCGGAGGGGCAGATTGTTTTAGCAAATCAGCCCCAGCATTTT. It codes for CASSPSEGQIVLANQPQHF.

This clonotype appeared a few times. V usage is TRBV23-1 and J usage is TRBJ2-1; 7 positions match TRBD1. TRBV23-1 is filed as an ORF, its function uncertain. The CDR3 extends over 16 amino acids. With 6 bases clipped from V and 4 bases from J, the junction kept 12 bases outside the gene matches. The CDR3 spells CASRRNRGPTYNEQFF. The CDR3 DNA is TGCGCCAGCAGGCGCAACAGGGGTCCTACATACAATGAGCAGTTCTTC.

This clonotype has at least ten counts. The V gene is TRBV28, the J gene TRBJ2-5, with a tentative D call TRBD1 (6 bases). This CDR3 region has 16 residues. The V end was cut by 7 bases, the J end by 1 base, with 19 bases between. Germline CDR1 MDHEN, CDR2 SYDVKM. Here the CDR3 DNA reads TGTGCCAGCACTTTGGGTACAGGGCCCGTCCAAGAGACCCAGTACTTC. Its translation: CASTLGTGPVQETQYF.

This clonotype was detected ten times or more. The chain links TRBV7-9 to TRBJ2-5; D not certain. Germline V CDR1 and CDR2: SEHNR, FQNEAQ (reference sequence). This CDR3 contains 11 residues. V lost 6 bases, J lost 9 bases, and 11 bases lay in between. CDR3 DNA: TGTGCCAGCAGTTTCTCGGCGGCCCAGTACTTC. Translation: CASSFSAAQYF. The full variable domain, with the rest looked up from reference TRBV7-9 and TRBJ2-5, is DTGVSQNPRHKITKRGQNVTFRCDPISEHNRLYWYRQTLGQGPEFLTYFQNEAQLEKSRLLSDRFSAERPKGSFSTLEIQRTEQGDSAMYLCASSFSAAQYFGPGTRLLVL.

This clonotype has a count of ten or more. The V call is TRBV18, the J call TRBJ1-6; 8 bases align to TRBD1. Trimming at V came to 5 bases and at J to 10 bases, leaving 7 bases not matched to a gene. The CDR3 covers 14 residues. Germline CDR1 is KGHSH and CDR2 is LQKENI. CDR3 DNA: TGTGCCAGCTCATCACAGGGGGGGAAGTCACCCCTCCACTTT. It translates to CASSSQGGKSPLHF.

As for this clonotype: A read error may explain this, as a much larger clone is one base away. The chain is built from TRBV20-1 and TRBJ1-2; a possible D gene is TRBD1 (5 bases). This CDR3 comprises 11 residues. The germline gives CDR1 DFQATT, CDR2 SNEGSKA (reference sequence). Trimming took off 3 bases at V and 7 bases at J, with 9 bases between the two ends. The chain's CDR3 is CSASAGFGYTF. DNA for the CDR3: TGCAGTGCTAGCGCAGGGTTTGGCTACACCTTC.

The rearrangement joins TRBV18 to TRBJ2-1, with D possibly TRBD2 on 5 matching bases. Germline V gene sequence: CDR1 KGHSH, CDR2 LQKENI. This CDR3 comprises 13 residues. V lost 5 bases to trimming and J lost 9 bases, with 14 bases between them. The CDR3 nucleotides read TGTGCCAGCTCAGGTAACGTGGGGAGTGAGCAGTTCTTC. Amino acid sequence: CASSGNVGSEQFF.

This clonotype was detected ten times or more. V gene TRBV9 combines with J gene TRBJ1-1, with D unresolved. The CDR3 totals 13 residues. Looked up from germline, CDR1 is SGDLS and CDR2 is YYNGEE. V lost 3 bases and J 4 bases, leaving 10 bases between the germline ends. CDR3 loop: CASSAYLATEAFF. CDR3 sequence (DNA): TGTGCCAGCAGCGCATACCTGGCCACTGAAGCTTTCTTT.

This clonotype has at least ten counts. The rearrangement links TRBV20-1 to TRBJ2-4; D uncertain. The CDR3 has 15 residues. Trimming cost V 2 bases and J 1 base, with 12 bases left between them. From germline, CDR1 is DFQATT and CDR2 SNEGSKA (reference sequence). The CDR3 nucleotides are TGCAGTGCTAGAAGGGATGGTGAGGCCAAAAACATTCAGTACTTC. It specifies CSARRDGEAKNIQYF.